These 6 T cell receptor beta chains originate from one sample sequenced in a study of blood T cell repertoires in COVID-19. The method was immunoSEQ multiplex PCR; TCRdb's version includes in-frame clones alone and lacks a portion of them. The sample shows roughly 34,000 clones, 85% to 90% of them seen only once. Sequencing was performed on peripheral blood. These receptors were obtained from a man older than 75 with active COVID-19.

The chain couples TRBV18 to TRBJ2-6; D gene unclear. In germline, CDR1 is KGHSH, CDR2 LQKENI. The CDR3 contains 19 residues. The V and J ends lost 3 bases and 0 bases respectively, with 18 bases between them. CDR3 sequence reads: CASSPPIGASSSGANVLTF. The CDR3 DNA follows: TGTGCCAGCTCACCTCCCATCGGAGCCTCAAGCTCTGGGGCCAACGTCCTGACTTTC.

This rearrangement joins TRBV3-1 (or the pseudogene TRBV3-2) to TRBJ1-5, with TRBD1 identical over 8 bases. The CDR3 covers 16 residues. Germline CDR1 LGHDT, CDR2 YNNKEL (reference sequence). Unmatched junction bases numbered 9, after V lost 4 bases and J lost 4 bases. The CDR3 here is CASSPGQGRTNQPQHF. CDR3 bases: TGTGCCAGCAGCCCTGGACAGGGACGAACGAATCAGCCCCAGCATTTT.

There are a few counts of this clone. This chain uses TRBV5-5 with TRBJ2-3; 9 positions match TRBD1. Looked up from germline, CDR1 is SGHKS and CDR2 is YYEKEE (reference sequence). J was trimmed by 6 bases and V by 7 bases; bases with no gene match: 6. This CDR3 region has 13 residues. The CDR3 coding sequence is TGTGCCAGCGCCGGGACAGGGCAGGATACGCAGTATTTT. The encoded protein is CASAGTGQDTQYF. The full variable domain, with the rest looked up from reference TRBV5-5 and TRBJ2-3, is DAGVTQSPTHLIKTRGQQVTLRCSPISGHKSVSWYQQVLGQGPQFIFQYYEKEERGRGNFPDRFSARQFPNYSSELNVNALLLGDSALYLCASAGTGQDTQYFGPGTRLTVL.

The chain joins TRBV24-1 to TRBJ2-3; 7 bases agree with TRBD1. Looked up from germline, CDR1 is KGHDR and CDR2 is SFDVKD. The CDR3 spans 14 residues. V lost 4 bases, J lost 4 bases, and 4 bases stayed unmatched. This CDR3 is CATSERDRADTQYF. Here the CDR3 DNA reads TGTGCCACCAGTGAACGAGACAGGGCAGATACGCAGTATTTT.

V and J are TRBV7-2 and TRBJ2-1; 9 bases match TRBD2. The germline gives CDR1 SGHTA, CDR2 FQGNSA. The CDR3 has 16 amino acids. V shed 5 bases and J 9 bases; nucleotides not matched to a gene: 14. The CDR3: CASSPRWREGLGEQFF. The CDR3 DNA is TGTGCCAGCAGCCCGAGGTGGCGGGAGGGCCTAGGTGAGCAGTTCTTC. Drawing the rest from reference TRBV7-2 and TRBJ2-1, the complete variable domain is GAGVSQSPSNKVTEKGKDVELRCDPISGHTALYWYRQSLGQGLEFLIYFQGNSAPDKSGLPSDRFSAERTGGSVSTLTIQRTQQEDSAVYLCASSPRWREGLGEQFFGPGTRLTVL.

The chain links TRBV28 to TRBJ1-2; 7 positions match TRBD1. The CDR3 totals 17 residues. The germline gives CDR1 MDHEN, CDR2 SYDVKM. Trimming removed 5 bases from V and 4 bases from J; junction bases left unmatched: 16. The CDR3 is CASSVGTAYHPSYGYTF. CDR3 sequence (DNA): TGTGCCAGCAGTGTCGGGACAGCCTACCACCCTAGCTATGGCTACACCTTC.